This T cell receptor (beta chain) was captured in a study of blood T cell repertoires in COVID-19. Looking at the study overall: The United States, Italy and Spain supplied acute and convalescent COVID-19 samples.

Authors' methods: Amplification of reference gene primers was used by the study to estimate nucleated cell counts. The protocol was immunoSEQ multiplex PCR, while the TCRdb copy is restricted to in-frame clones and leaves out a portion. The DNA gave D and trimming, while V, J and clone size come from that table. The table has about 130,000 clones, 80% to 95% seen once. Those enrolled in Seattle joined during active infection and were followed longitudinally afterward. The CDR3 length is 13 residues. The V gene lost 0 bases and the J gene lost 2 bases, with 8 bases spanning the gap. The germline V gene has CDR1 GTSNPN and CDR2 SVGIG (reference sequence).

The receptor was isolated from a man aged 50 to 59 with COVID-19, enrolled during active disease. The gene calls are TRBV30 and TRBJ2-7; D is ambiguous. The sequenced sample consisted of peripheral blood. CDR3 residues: CAWSVYGAYEQYV. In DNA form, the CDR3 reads TGTGCCTGGAGTGTTTACGGAGCCTACGAGCAGTACGTC.